This T cell receptor beta chain was sequenced for a study of cytomegalovirus exposure and HLA in healthy donors. V dropped 5 bases and J dropped 3; count of bases not matched to a gene: 5. The CDR3 consists of 15 residues. Germline values: CDR1 MRHNA, CDR2 SNTAGT. PCR amplification relied on 60 Vbeta primers (plus 13 Jbeta primers). Generated by immunoSEQ multiplex PCR, the TCRdb table keeps only in-frame clones and is missing some. This table lists 60,000 to 90,000 clones. The gene calls are TRBV6-4 and TRBJ2-3; 10 bases match TRBD2. What was sequenced was PBMCs. This TCR derives from a woman in her 40s in good health and CMV-seropositive. This CDR3 reads CASSLSGGATDTQYF. CDR3 DNA sequence: TGTGCCAGCAGTTTGAGCGGGGGGGCGACAGATACGCAGTATTTT.